This T cell receptor beta chain came from a study of blood T cell repertoires in COVID-19. TCRdb's table, derived via immunoSEQ multiplex PCR, lists solely in-frame clones and lacks some. In the table there are 250,000 or so clones, just under 90% of which are singletons. Sequencing was carried out using PBMCs or T cells enriched from blood (not recorded which). The sequence was collected from a woman aged 25-40 years with acute COVID-19.

The CDR3 region has the DNA TGCAGCGTTGAAGGCACGGAACAGGAAGCTTTCTTT. Translating gives CSVEGTEQEAFF. The gene calls are TRBV29-1 and TRBJ1-1; D unresolved. Germline values: CDR1 SQVTM, CDR2 ANQGSEA. This CDR3 spans 12 amino acids. Trimming stripped 1 base from V and 8 bases from J, with 11 bases between.